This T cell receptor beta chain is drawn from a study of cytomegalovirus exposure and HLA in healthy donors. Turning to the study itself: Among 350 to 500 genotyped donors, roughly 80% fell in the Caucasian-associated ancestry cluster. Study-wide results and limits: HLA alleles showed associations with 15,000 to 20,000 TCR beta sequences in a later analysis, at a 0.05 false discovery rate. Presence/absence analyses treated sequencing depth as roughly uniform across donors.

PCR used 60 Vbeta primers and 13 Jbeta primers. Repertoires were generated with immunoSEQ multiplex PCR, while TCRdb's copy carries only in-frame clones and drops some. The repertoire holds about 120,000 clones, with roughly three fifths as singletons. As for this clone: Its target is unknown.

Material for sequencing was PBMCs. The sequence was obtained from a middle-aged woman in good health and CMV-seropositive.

The DNA of the CDR3 is TGTGCCAGCAGCTCAGGGCCCTCTCAGCCCCAGCATTTT. It specifies CASSSGPSQPQHF. The V and J genes are TRBV5-4 and TRBJ1-5; possible D gene TRBD1, 5 bases. V dropped 3 bases and J dropped 6 bases, with 10 bases sitting between them. The CDR3 sequence is 13 residues long. CDR1 is SGHNT, CDR2 YYREEE, per germline (reference sequence). The full variable domain, completed using reference TRBV5-4 and TRBJ1-5, is ETGVTQSPTHLIKTRGQQVTLRCSSQSGHNTVSWYQQALGQGPQFIFQYYREEENGRGNFPPRFSGLQFPNYSSELNVNALELDDSALYLCASSSGPSQPQHFGDGTRLSIL.